Listed below are T cell receptor beta chains from one sample, sequenced in a study of regulatory T cells in long-lasting Graves disease. TCRdb re-analysed the multiplex PCR reads in MiXCR, keeping a single row per CDR3 protein. The table records approximately 690,000 distinct CDR3 sequences, approximately 31% of them present only once. The sample here was peripheral blood mononuclear cells (PBMCs), taken when the disease was refractory, from a patient treated with antithyroid drugs. These receptors were collected from a female donor with Graves disease. Each CDR3 is given with its conserved first and last residue. Fields, in order: D gene, V gene, clone size, J gene, CDR3 protein, CDR3 DNA. D genes are given only for firm matches. Clone size is given for some rows only: seen once, a few or many times, or a class if the clone is expanded.

TRBD2,TRBV12-3/TRBV12-4,once,TRBJ2-2,CASTWPSGRAGTGELFF,TGTGCCAGCACCTGGCCTAGCGGGAGGGCTGGCACCGGGGAGCTGTTTTTT
TRBD1,TRBV20-1,NA,TRBJ1-1,CSAKRTGGMNTEAFF,TGCAGTGCAAAGAGGACAGGGGGAATGAACACTGAAGCTTTCTTT
NA,TRBV12-3/TRBV12-4,few,TRBJ1-5,CASSLAGFGQPQHF,TGTGCCAGCAGTTTAGCCGGGTTTGGTCAGCCCCAGCATTTT
TRBD1,TRBV27,few,TRBJ1-2,CASSLRAWDRGHDYGYTF,TGTGCCAGCAGTTTACGCGCCTGGGACAGGGGGCACGACTATGGCTACACCTTC
NA,TRBV10-3,NA,TRBJ2-7,CAISESFYEQYF,TGTGCCATCAGTGAGTCGTTCTACGAGCAGTACTTC
TRBD1,TRBV7-3,NA,TRBJ1-2,CASSPTTDRGYGYTF,TGTGCCAGCAGCCCTACAACGGACAGGGGGTATGGCTACACCTTC
NA,TRBV19,once,TRBJ1-5,CASSIRRFGGNNQPQHF,TGTGCCAGTAGTATAAGACGGTTTGGCGGTAACAATCAGCCCCAGCATTTT
NA,TRBV28,few,TRBJ1-5,CASSRRFAGRYSNQPQHF,TGTGCCAGCAGCCGTCGGTTTGCGGGCCGATATAGCAATCAGCCCCAGCATTTT
NA,TRBV2,NA,TRBJ2-1,CASSRQSSYNEQFF,TGTGCCAGCAGTCGACAGAGCTCCTACAATGAGCAGTTCTTC
NA,TRBV10-3,many,TRBJ2-5,CAIRGGGQETQYF,TGTGCCATCAGAGGCGGTGGGCAAGAGACCCAGTACTTC
TRBD2,TRBV20-1,NA,TRBJ2-3,CSAPSGTSARNTQYF,TGCAGTGCTCCCAGTGGGACTAGCGCCCGTAATACGCAGTATTTT
NA,TRBV28,few,TRBJ1-4,CASKASTNEKLFF,TGTGCCAGCAAGGCTTCGACTAATGAAAAACTGTTTTTT
NA,TRBV30,many,TRBJ1-4,CAWRHYNEKLFF,TGTGCCTGGAGACACTATAATGAAAAACTGTTTTTT
NA,TRBV28,few,TRBJ1-1,CASSYSLWDTEAFF,TGTGCCAGCAGTTACTCCCTGTGGGACACTGAAGCTTTCTTT
TRBD1,TRBV28,many,TRBJ1-5,CASSPRQGAEPQHF,TGTGCCAGCAGTCCAAGACAGGGGGCGGAGCCCCAGCATTTT
TRBD1,TRBV15,few,TRBJ2-7,CATSSDRGLDEQYF,TGTGCCACCAGCTCAGACAGGGGGCTCGACGAGCAGTACTTC
TRBD1,TRBV7-9,NA,TRBJ2-2,CASSAGTGVVGELFF,TGTGCCAGCAGCGCCGGGACAGGGGTCGTCGGGGAGCTGTTTTTT
NA,TRBV6-2/TRBV6-3,few,TRBJ1-1,CASSEIGGRTEAFF,TGTGCCAGCAGTGAAATTGGGGGCCGTACTGAAGCTTTCTTT
NA,TRBV6-1,few,TRBJ1-1,CATSLDGGTEAFF,TGTGCCACCTCCTTGGACGGCGGCACTGAAGCTTTCTTT
TRBD1,TRBV6-5,many,TRBJ1-1,CASSLDRRATEAFF,TGTGCCAGCAGTTTGGACAGGCGTGCCACTGAAGCTTTCTTT
NA,TRBV19,NA,TRBJ1-1,CASSIWPVRTEAFF,TGTGCCAGTAGTATCTGGCCCGTTCGCACTGAAGCTTTCTTT
NA,TRBV7-2,NA,TRBJ2-7,CASSLRGSPYEQYF,TGTGCCAGCAGCTTAAGAGGGTCGCCCTACGAGCAGTACTTC
TRBD1,TRBV19,NA,TRBJ1-5,CASSPTWTGSNQPQHF,TGTGCCAGTAGCCCCACCTGGACAGGTAGCAATCAGCCCCAGCATTTT
NA,TRBV6-2/TRBV6-3,NA,TRBJ1-5,CASSITYNSNQPQHF,TGTGCCAGCAGCATCACATACAATAGCAATCAGCCCCAGCATTTT
NA,TRBV6-1,few,TRBJ1-1,CASSQVLDTEAFF,TGTGCCAGCAGCCAGGTCTTGGACACTGAAGCTTTCTTT
NA,TRBV7-9,few,TRBJ1-1,CASRVDTEAFF,TGTGCCAGCAGGGTGGACACTGAAGCTTTCTTT
NA,TRBV19,NA,TRBJ1-4,CASRPETGRNEKLFF,TGTGCCAGTAGGCCAGAGACAGGACGAAATGAAAAACTGTTTTTT
TRBD1,TRBV27,many,TRBJ1-1,CASRLQGVNTEAFF,TGTGCCAGCAGACTACAGGGGGTGAACACTGAAGCTTTCTTT
NA,TRBV10-3,few,TRBJ1-2,CAISEGQGYTF,TGTGCCATCAGTGAGGGACAAGGCTACACCTTC
NA,TRBV20-1,NA,TRBJ2-5,CSARRRRRETQYF,TGCAGTGCTAGGCGCCGGAGGAGAGAGACCCAGTACTTC
TRBD1,TRBV5-1,NA,TRBJ1-4,CASSLGDRVGEKLFF,TGCGCCAGCAGCTTGGGGGACAGGGTTGGTGAAAAACTGTTTTTT
NA,TRBV12-3/TRBV12-4,NA,TRBJ1-5,CASSSSGSLYSNQPQHF,TGTGCCAGCAGTTCGTCGGGGAGCCTCTATAGCAATCAGCCCCAGCATTTT
TRBD2,TRBV5-1,few,TRBJ2-7,CASRAGGAASYEQYF,TGCGCCAGCAGGGCGGGAGGCGCGGCCTCCTACGAGCAGTACTTC
NA,TRBV12-5,few,TRBJ1-2,CASGSEQRSIDGYTF,TGTGCTAGTGGTTCCGAACAACGATCGATTGACGGCTACACCTTC
TRBD2,TRBV20-1,NA,TRBJ2-7,CSASGTSGPSSYEQYF,TGCAGTGCTAGTGGGACTAGCGGGCCCAGTTCCTACGAGCAGTACTTC
TRBD1,TRBV12-5,NA,TRBJ1-6,CASRQGAGDNSPLHF,TGTGCTAGTAGACAGGGGGCTGGAGATAATTCACCCCTCCACTTT
NA,TRBV4-1,NA,TRBJ2-7,CASSPRAFRTPRDEQYF,TGCGCCAGCAGCCCCAGGGCTTTCAGGACCCCGAGGGACGAGCAGTACTTC
NA,TRBV7-9,NA,TRBJ1-1,CASSFSPTVNTEAFF,TGTGCCAGCAGCTTTAGCCCGACAGTGAACACTGAAGCTTTCTTT
NA,TRBV15,NA,TRBJ1-4,CATSRDQGATNEKLFF,TGTGCCACCAGCAGAGATCAAGGGGCGACTAATGAAAAACTGTTTTTT
TRBD2,TRBV6-5,NA,TRBJ2-7,CASSYPTGSGSSYEQYF,TGTGCCAGCAGTTACCCAACCGGGAGCGGGAGTTCCTACGAGCAGTACTTC
NA,TRBV10-3,few,TRBJ2-7,CAISGAGIFGYEQYF,TGTGCCATCAGTGGGGCCGGGATCTTTGGGTACGAGCAGTACTTC
NA,TRBV2,few,TRBJ1-1,CASSERQLNTEAFF,TGTGCCAGCAGTGAGCGGCAGCTGAACACTGAAGCTTTCTTT
NA,TRBV29-1,NA,TRBJ1-1,CSVGRDLNTEAFF,TGCAGCGTTGGAAGAGATCTGAACACTGAAGCTTTCTTT
NA,TRBV29-1,many,TRBJ1-1,CSVIGHTEAFF,TGCAGCGTGATTGGGCACACTGAAGCTTTCTTT
TRBD2,TRBV7-2,NA,TRBJ2-5,CASSLGWRGRSGRGRETQYF,TGTGCCAGCAGCTTAGGGTGGAGGGGCAGGAGCGGGAGAGGGAGAGAGACCCAGTACTTC
TRBD1,TRBV5-1,NA,TRBJ1-2,CASSGQDGYTF,TGCGCCAGCAGTGGACAGGATGGCTACACCTTC
TRBD1,TRBV2,NA,TRBJ1-6,CASRGQSNSPLHF,TGTGCCAGCAGGGGACAGAGTAATTCACCCCTCCACTTT
NA,TRBV18,few,TRBJ2-1,CASSSFPGQTYNEQFF,TGTGCCAGCTCATCATTCCCGGGCCAAACGTACAATGAGCAGTTCTTC
NA,TRBV7-9,NA,TRBJ2-5,CASSPKFAGETQYF,TGTGCCAGCAGCCCGAAGTTTGCCGGAGAGACCCAGTACTTC
NA,TRBV10-3,few,TRBJ2-2,CAIRGSGNTGELFF,TGTGCCATCAGGGGTTCAGGGAACACCGGGGAGCTGTTTTTT
NA,TRBV11-2,few,TRBJ1-1,CASSLAGSGEAFF,TGTGCCAGCAGCTTAGCTGGTTCCGGTGAAGCTTTCTTT
TRBD1,TRBV3-1,NA,TRBJ1-1,CASRYRQGATEAFF,TGTGCCAGCAGATACAGACAGGGGGCCACTGAAGCTTTCTTT
NA,TRBV7-2,many,TRBJ2-7,CASMINSGTFKEQYF,TGTGCCAGCATGATAAATAGCGGAACATTTAAAGAGCAGTACTTC